Listed below are T cell receptor beta chains from one sample, sequenced in a study of T cells in Graves' hyperthyroidism and ophthalmopathy. TCRdb independently ran MiXCR on the multiplex PCR reads; one entry per CDR3 protein. The profile shows 450,000 to 550,000 distinct CDR3 sequences, 24% of them singletons. The sequenced sample was blood. These receptors all stem from a woman aged 25 to 39 with Graves' ophthalmopathy. CDR3s include the opening cysteine and the closing phenylalanine or tryptophan. The D gene is left open where the match is weak. Some rows mark clone size as missing; the rest say once, few, many or name a class of expanded clone.

>NA|TRBD1|TRBJ1-1|TRBV6-1
TGTGCCAGCAGGGGGACAGGGATAACTGAAGCTTTCTTT
CASRGTGITEAFF
>many|TRBD1|TRBJ1-2|TRBV18
TGCGCCAGCAGCCCAACAGGGGGAGGCTATGGCTACACCTTC
CASSPTGGGYGYTF
>many|NA|TRBJ2-7|TRBV6-5
TGTGCCAGCAGTTCCTCGGACCCCGACGGGCAGTACTTC
CASSSSDPDGQYF
>many|TRBD1|TRBJ1-1|TRBV7-3
TGTGCCAGCAGCCAGGGGGCTGTTACTGAAGCTTTCTTT
CASSQGAVTEAFF
>many|NA|TRBJ2-7|TRBV7-9
TGTGCCAGCAGCACAGGCGCCCAAGAAGAGCAGTACTTC
CASSTGAQEEQYF
>NA|TRBD1|TRBJ1-2|TRBV20-1
TGCAGTGTTGGGCCGGGACAGGGGGACTATGGCTACACCTTC
CSVGPGQGDYGYTF
>many|TRBD1|TRBJ1-2|TRBV29-1
TGCAGCGTTGAAGACCCAAGTCAACAGGGGGCGTATGGCTACACCTTC
CSVEDPSQQGAYGYTF
>many|TRBD2|TRBJ2-5|TRBV2
TGTGCCAGCAGTGAAGCGCGGCGAGGGCTAGCGGCATATGAGGGGGAGACCCAGTACTTC
CASSEARRGLAAYEGETQYF
>NA|TRBD1|TRBJ2-7|TRBV6-1
TGTGCCAGCAGTCGCTCCGGGACAGGTGGTTCCTACGAGCAGTACTTC
CASSRSGTGGSYEQYF
>NA|NA|TRBJ1-5|TRBV20-1
TGCAGTGCTAGAGATCCGGGGGACCCTCAGCCCCAGCATTTT
CSARDPGDPQPQHF
>many|TRBD1|TRBJ1-1|TRBV19
TGTGCCAGTAGTACTTCGACAGGGGTCACTGAAGCTTTCTTT
CASSTSTGVTEAFF
>NA|TRBD2|TRBJ2-7|TRBV28
TGTGCCAGCAGCCCAGGGGGGGGACTAGCGGCCTACGAGCAGTACTTC
CASSPGGGLAAYEQYF
>many|NA|TRBJ1-3|TRBV20-1
TGCAGTGCAACACAGGGCGCTGGAAACACCATATATTTT
CSATQGAGNTIYF
>many|TRBD1|TRBJ1-1|TRBV11-2
TGTGCCAGCAGCGCAGGGGACAGGATCACTGAAGCTTTCTTT
CASSAGDRITEAFF
>NA|TRBD1|TRBJ1-2|TRBV20-1
TGCAGTGCTAGTCCGCCAGGGGGCGATGGCTACACCTTC
CSASPPGGDGYTF
>many|NA|TRBJ2-5|TRBV20-1
TGCAGTGCTAGCCGGGACGGGGAGACCCAGTACTTC
CSASRDGETQYF
>few|TRBD1|TRBJ1-1|TRBV7-3
TGTGCCAGCAGCTTAAACCCGACAGGGTTGGGCACTGAAGCTTGCTTT
CASSLNPTGLGTEACF